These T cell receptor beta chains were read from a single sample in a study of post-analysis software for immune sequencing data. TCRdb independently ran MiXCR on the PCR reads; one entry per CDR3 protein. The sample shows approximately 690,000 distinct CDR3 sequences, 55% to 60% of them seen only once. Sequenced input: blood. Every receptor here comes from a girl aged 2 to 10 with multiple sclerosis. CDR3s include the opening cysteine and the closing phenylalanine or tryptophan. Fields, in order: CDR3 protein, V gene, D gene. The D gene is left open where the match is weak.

CDR3 protein: CSVGTVQSSGANVLTF
V gene: TRBV29-1
D gene: NA

CDR3 protein: CASSPTRTGAGYTF
V gene: TRBV3-1
D gene: TRBD1

CDR3 protein: CSARSTAGVDTQYF
V gene: TRBV20-1
D gene: TRBD2

CDR3 protein: CASSLRGLGETQYF
V gene: TRBV12-3/TRBV12-4
D gene: NA

CDR3 protein: CASSILAGGPHEQYF
V gene: TRBV7-3
D gene: TRBD2

CDR3 protein: CASSDALAGEGDTQYF
V gene: TRBV5-1
D gene: TRBD2

CDR3 protein: CASGTVSYNEQFF
V gene: TRBV10-3
D gene: NA

CDR3 protein: CSARASGRSNEQFF
V gene: TRBV20-1
D gene: TRBD2

CDR3 protein: CASSLTGRSRDNEQFF
V gene: TRBV5-1
D gene: NA

CDR3 protein: CASSLEVTTEAFF
V gene: TRBV5-1
D gene: NA

CDR3 protein: CSASDSGETQYF
V gene: TRBV29-1
D gene: NA

CDR3 protein: CASSLIEEAFF
V gene: TRBV7-2
D gene: NA

CDR3 protein: CASSPPGTGVYGYTF
V gene: TRBV5-1
D gene: TRBD1

CDR3 protein: CSVPRVDYNEQFF
V gene: TRBV29-1
D gene: NA

CDR3 protein: CASCNRGDGGEQFF
V gene: TRBV6-5
D gene: TRBD1

CDR3 protein: CSVAKQGRETQYF
V gene: TRBV29-1
D gene: NA

CDR3 protein: CSVNTGAQETQYF
V gene: TRBV29-1
D gene: NA